This T cell receptor (beta chain) was sequenced in a study of T-cell reconstitution after alpha-beta-depleted transplantation in children. The TCRbeta library incorporated unique molecular identifiers. From the PCR reads, TCRdb called clonotypes with MiXCR, one entry per CDR3 protein. The sample yields 480,000 or so distinct CDR3 sequences, about 10% seen once. This clonotype was seen repeatedly, ten times or more. Its antigen is still unknown. Study findings and constraints: Recipient T cells and thymic progenitors that survived gave rise to the high TCRbeta diversity observed at day 60 in some patients. When one year had passed after transplant, most T-cell counts and diversity came from newly produced T cells. Expanded graft clones numbering several hundred reportedly gave rise to alpha-beta T cells about two months after transplant.

The germline V and J ends were trimmed by 3 bases and 7 bases, with 15 bases remaining between them. Germline CDR1 and CDR2: DFQATT and SNEGSKA (reference sequence). The CDR3 has 13 amino acids. The TCR sequence derives from a child between 2 and 9 years old with inherited bone marrow failure, due to receive a stem cell transplant. Here the sequenced sample was PBMCs, taken before TCRalphabeta/CD19-depleted stem cell transplant. The V and J genes are TRBV20-1 and TRBJ1-1, with D unclear. The CDR3: CSASYTRKGEAFF. The CDR3 bases are TGCAGTGCTAGTTACACCCGGAAGGGTGAAGCTTTCTTT.